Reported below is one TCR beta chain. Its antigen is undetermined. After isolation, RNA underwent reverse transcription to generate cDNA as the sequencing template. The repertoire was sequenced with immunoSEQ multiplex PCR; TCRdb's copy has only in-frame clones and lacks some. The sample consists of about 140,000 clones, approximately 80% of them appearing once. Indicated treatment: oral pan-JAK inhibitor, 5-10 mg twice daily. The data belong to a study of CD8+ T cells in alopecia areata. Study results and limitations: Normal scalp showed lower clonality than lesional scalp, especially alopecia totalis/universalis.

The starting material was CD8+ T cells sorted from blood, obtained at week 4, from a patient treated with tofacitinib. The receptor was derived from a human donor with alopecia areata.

The CDR3 region has the DNA TGTGCCAGCAGTTACGGCAGGGAAGATACGCAGTATTTT. Protein: CASSYGREDTQYF. The rearrangement joins TRBV6-5 to TRBJ2-3, with D perhaps TRBD1 (5 bases). Trimming took 2 bases from V and 5 from J, leaving 8 bases between them. This CDR3 is 13 amino acids long. Germline V gives CDR1 MNHEY, CDR2 SVGAGI.